A selection of T cell receptor beta chains follows, all from one sample in a study of tumor and adjacent non-tumor tissue in lung cancer. TCRdb analysed the multiplex PCR reads with MiXCR anew, one entry per CDR3 protein. The repertoire holds 85,000 to 100,000 distinct CDR3 sequences, with about 66% as singletons. Material for sequencing was lung tumor tissue. The receptors shown here come from a man aged 55 to 69 with non-small cell lung cancer. CDR3s include the opening cysteine and the closing phenylalanine or tryptophan. A D gene is named only where the DNA matches it firmly. Some rows mark clone size as missing; the rest say once, few, many or name a class of expanded clone.

clone_size j_call d_call v_call cdr3_length cdr3_nt cdr3_aa
many TRBJ2-1 TRBD2 TRBV5-4 17 TGTGCCAGCAGCATATTGAGTGGGACTAGCGGGAGCAATGAGCAGTTCTTC CASSILSGTSGSNEQFF
- TRBJ2-2 - TRBV5-4 16 TGTGTCAGCAGTTTGGAAGTAGGGGCGAACACCGGGGAGATGTTTTTT CVSSLEVGANTGEMFF
- TRBJ2-2 TRBD2 TRBV29-1 14 TGCAGGGTTGAACTAGCGGGGGGAACCGGGGAGCTGTTTTTT CRVELAGGTGELFF
- TRBJ2-7 - TRBV11-2 15 TGTGCCAGCGGCTTAGTGTTCGACAACTCCTACGAGCAGTATTTC CASGLVFDNSYEQYF
- TRBJ2-5 - TRBV11-2 11 TGTGCCAGCACCTTAGGGGAGACCCGGTACTTC CASTLGETRYF
- TRBJ2-2 TRBD2 TRBV6-2/TRBV6-3 15 TGTGCCAGCAGGAGACTAGCAAGGGGCACCGGGGAGCTGTTTTTT CASRRLARGTGELFF
many TRBJ1-2 - TRBV12-3/TRBV12-4 13 TGTGCCAGCAGTTTGGAGGGGTACTATGGCTACACCTTC CASSLEGYYGYTF
- TRBJ2-7 TRBD2 TRBV14 15 TGTGTCAGCAGCCAAACCGGGACTACCGCTAACGAGCAGTACTTC CVSSQTGTTANEQYF
- TRBJ2-3 - TRBV6-6 13 TGTGCCAGCTGTACCGGGGTGCCGGATACCCAGTATTTT CASCTGVPDTQYF
- TRBJ2-7 - TRBV12-3/TRBV12-4 13 TGTGCCAGCAGTTTCCAGAAATTATACGAGCAGTACTTC CASSFQKLYEQYF
many TRBJ1-3 - TRBV12-3/TRBV12-4 15 TGTGCCAGCACCAAGGACAGATCCTCTGGAAACACCATATATTTT CASTKDRSSGNTIYF
many TRBJ1-2 - TRBV6-2/TRBV6-3 13 TGTGCCAGCAGGACTGACAGCGGCTATGGCTACACCTTC CASRTDSGYGYTF
few TRBJ2-5 TRBD1 TRBV29-1 12 TGCAGCGCGGAAGGGGGCGGGGAGACCCAGTACTTC CSAEGGGETQYF
few TRBJ2-3 TRBD2 TRBV5-1 16 TGCGCCAGCAGCTTGGGGACTAGCGGGGGCACAGATACGCAGTATTTT CASSLGTSGGTDTQYF
- TRBJ1-1 TRBD1 TRBV20-1 18 TGCAGTGCTAGAGACCCAAGACAGGGGTCGGGTGTTAACACTGAAGCTTTCTTT CSARDPRQGSGVNTEAFF
- TRBJ2-5 TRBD1 TRBV4-3 15 TGCGTCAGCAGCTACAGGGGACAGGGGGAAGAGACCCAGTACTTC CVSSYRGQGEETQYF
- TRBJ2-7 TRBD1 TRBV11-1 13 TGTACCAGCAGCCGGGGACAGGGTTACGAGCAGTACTTC CTSSRGQGYEQYF
many TRBJ1-5 - TRBV4-2 16 TGTGCCAGCAGCCGGGTCCGAGCGCAGTTAGGGGAGCCCCAGCATTTT CASSRVRAQLGEPQHF
- TRBJ2-5 - TRBV11-2 15 TGTGCCTGCAGCTTAGGAGGGTCCGTTCAAGAGACCCAGTACTTC CACSLGGSVQETQYF
- TRBJ2-2 - TRBV4-1 15 TGCGCAAGCAGCCAAGATACAGGGAGGCACGGGGAGCTGTTTTTT CASSQDTGRHGELFF
many TRBJ2-4 - TRBV20-1 13 TGCAGTGCTTGGGCCATTGCCAAAAACATTCAGTACTTC CSAWAIAKNIQYF
- TRBJ1-2 - TRBV4-1 15 TGCGCCAGCAGCCAAGAGTATCCCTTCTGGGCCGGCTACACCTTC CASSQEYPFWAGYTF
many TRBJ2-7 - TRBV7-8 15 TGTGCCAGCAGCTTAGCCGTCGGAACCCTCTACGAGCAGTACTTC CASSLAVGTLYEQYF
- TRBJ1-6 TRBD1 TRBV5-5 15 TGTGCCAGCAACCTTAGACAGGGACCTAATTCACCCCTCAACTTT CASNLRQGPNSPLNF
- TRBJ2-2 - TRBV12-3/TRBV12-4 14 TGTGCCAGCAGTCTAATGCTCCGGCCCGGGGAGCTATTTTTT CASSLMLRPGELFF
- TRBJ2-5 - TRBV4-1 16 TGCGCCAGCAGTCAAGAATCTCCACTTAATGAAGAGACCCAGTACTTC CASSQESPLNEETQYF
few TRBJ1-2 - TRBV28 13 TGTGCCAGCACGAGCCCGGCTAACTATGGCTACACCTTC CASTSPANYGYTF
- TRBJ2-1 - TRBV7-9 16 TGTGTCAGCTCGGTCCTTCTAGGGAGTTCGAACAATGAGCAGTTCTTC CVSSVLLGSSNNEQFF
- TRBJ2-6 - TRBV29-1 15 TGCAGCTTTGAACAGAGGGCCTCTAGGGCCAACGTCCTGACTTTC CSFEQRASRANVLTF
few TRBJ2-2 - TRBV5-1 16 TGCGCCAGCAGCTTGGAAAACAGGGAAAGGACCGGGGAGCTGTTTTTT CASSLENRERTGELFF
many TRBJ2-1 TRBD2 TRBV6-5 18 TGTGCCAGCAGTTACTCTCTTTCCGGGACTAGCGGGAGCGATGAGCAGTTCTTC CASSYSLSGTSGSDEQFF
many TRBJ2-5 - TRBV4-3 13 TGCGCCAGCAGCCAAGCCCTCGGGGAGACCCAGTACTTC CASSQALGETQYF
many TRBJ2-3 TRBD2 TRBV20-1 12 TGCAGTGTTTTTCGGGGGGGAGATACGCAGTATTTT CSVFRGGDTQYF
- TRBJ1-5 - TRBV20-1 13 TGCAGTGCTAGACGTACACTTAATCGGCCCCAGCATTTT CSARRTLNRPQHF
- TRBJ2-1 - TRBV4-2 15 TGTGCCAGCAGCCAAGACTACAACCCCTATAATGAGCAGTTCTTC CASSQDYNPYNEQFF
- TRBJ2-5 - TRBV11-1 14 TGTGTCAACAGCTTAGGTCTAAATCCGGAGACCCAGTACTTC CVNSLGLNPETQYF
- TRBJ1-5 - TRBV28 12 TGTGCCAGCACGGGGTTGGGTCAGCCCCAGCATTTT CASTGLGQPQHF
- TRBJ2-5 TRBD2 TRBV5-4 13 TGTGTCAGCAGTCCGGGACTAGCTGAGACCCAGTACTTC CVSSPGLAETQYF